The clone carrying this TCR beta chain was detected many times. Its specificity is not known. The source of the sample is a study of T cell repertoires in cytomegalovirus infection. Study information: Both recently identified HLA-C-restricted and well-studied HLA-B-restricted CMV epitopes were used in the study. CMV infection and matching HLA type were both indicated by public TCR beta signatures.

Germline values: CDR1 SGHTA, CDR2 FQGNSA. The trim removed 1 base at V and 0 bases at J, leaving 7 bases unmatched. CDR3 length: 19 residues. TCRdb redid the calling of the reads with MiXCR, one entry per CDR3 protein. This sample yields 360,000 or so distinct CDR3 sequences, of which about 32% are seen a single time; less than 15% belongs to the top ten. General study points: Based on cumulative public TCR beta family frequency, carriers of CMV plus the relevant HLA were identified. CMV-specific TCR beta clonotypes restricted by HLA-C dominated the ex vivo response.

J is TRBJ2-1 and V is TRBV7-2; 12 nucleotides agree with TRBD2. This material consisted of cultured PBMCs, taken from culture after CMV antigen stimulation. This receptor was obtained from a human donor in good health (CMV status not recorded). Some clones in this sample may be carry-over from other donors' samples. CDR3 sequence reads: CASSLVSSSGRASYNEQFF. CDR3 coding DNA: TGTGCCAGCAGCTTAGTATCGTCTAGCGGGAGGGCCTCCTACAATGAGCAGTTCTTC. Full variable domain (missing parts from reference TRBV7-2 and TRBJ2-1): GAGVSQSPSNKVTEKGKDVELRCDPISGHTALYWYRQSLGQGLEFLIYFQGNSAPDKSGLPSDRFSAERTGGSVSTLTIQRTQQEDSAVYLCASSLVSSSGRASYNEQFFGPGTRLTVL.